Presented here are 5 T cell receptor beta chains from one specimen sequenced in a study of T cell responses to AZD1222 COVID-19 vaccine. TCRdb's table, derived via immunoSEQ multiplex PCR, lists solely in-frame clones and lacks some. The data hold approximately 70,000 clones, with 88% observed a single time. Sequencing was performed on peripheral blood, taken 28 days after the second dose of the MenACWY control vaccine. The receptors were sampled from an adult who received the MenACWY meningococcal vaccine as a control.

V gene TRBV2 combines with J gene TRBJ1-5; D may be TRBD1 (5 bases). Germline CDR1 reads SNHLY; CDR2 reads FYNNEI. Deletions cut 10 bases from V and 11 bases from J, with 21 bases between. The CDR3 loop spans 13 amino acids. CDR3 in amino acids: CATRRGEGLTQHF. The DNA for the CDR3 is TGTGCCACTAGACGAGGGGAAGGATTGACCCAGCATTTT. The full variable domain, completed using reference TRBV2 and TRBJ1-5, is EPEVTQTPSHQVTQMGQEVILRCVPISNHLYFYWYRQILGQKVEFLVSFYNNEISEKSEIFDDQFSVERPDGSNFTLKIRSTKLEDSAMYFCATRRGEGLTQHFGDGTRLSIL.

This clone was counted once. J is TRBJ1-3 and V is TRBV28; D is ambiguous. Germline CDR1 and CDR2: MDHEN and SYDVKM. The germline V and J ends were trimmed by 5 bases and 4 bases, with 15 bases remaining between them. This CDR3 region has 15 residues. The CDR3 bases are TGTGCCAGCAGTCCCCCAGGCACGCGAGGAAACACCATATATTTT. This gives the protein CASSPPGTRGNTIYF.

As DNA, the CDR3 is TGTGCCAGCAGTGGCGGGACAGGGTTTTCCGCTAACTATGGCTACACCTTC. This codes for CASSGGTGFSANYGYTF. The V gene is TRBV2, the J gene TRBJ1-2, with 9 bases that match TRBD1. The CDR3 runs to 17 residues. Trimming took 4 bases from V and 0 from J; bases not matched to a gene: 9. The germline CDR1 and CDR2 sequences are SNHLY and FYNNEI. The full variable domain, completed using reference TRBV2 and TRBJ1-2, is EPEVTQTPSHQVTQMGQEVILRCVPISNHLYFYWYRQILGQKVEFLVSFYNNEISEKSEIFDDQFSVERPDGSNFTLKIRSTKLEDSAMYFCASSGGTGFSANYGYTFGSGTRLTVV.

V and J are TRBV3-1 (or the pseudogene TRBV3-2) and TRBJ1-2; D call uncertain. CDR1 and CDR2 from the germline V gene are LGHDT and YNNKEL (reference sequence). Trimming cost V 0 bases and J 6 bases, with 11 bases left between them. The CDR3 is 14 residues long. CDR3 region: CASSQESRRNGYTF. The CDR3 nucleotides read TGTGCCAGCAGCCAAGAAAGTAGGAGGAATGGCTACACCTTC.

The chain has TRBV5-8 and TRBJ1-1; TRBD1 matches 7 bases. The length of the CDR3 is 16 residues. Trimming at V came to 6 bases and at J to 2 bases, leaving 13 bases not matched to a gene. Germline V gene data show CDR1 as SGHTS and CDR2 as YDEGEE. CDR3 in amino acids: CASMTPGGLGNTEAFF. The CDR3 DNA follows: TGTGCCAGCATGACCCCAGGGGGATTGGGAAACACTGAAGCTTTCTTT.